The rows below give T cell receptor beta chains drawn from one sample of a study of blood T cell repertoires in COVID-19. Sequencing was performed with immunoSEQ multiplex PCR; in TCRdb, only in-frame clones are kept and a portion is missing. This table has about 87,000 clones, roughly nine tenths appearing once. Sequenced input: peripheral blood. These TCRs come from a woman of 80 years or more with active COVID-19. Each CDR3 is given without its conserved first and last residue. Each record gives: V gene, J gene, CDR3 protein.

TRBV11-2	TRBJ1-2	ASSLDVLGQEANYGYT
TRBV20-1	TRBJ2-7	SASFQGATPTYEQY
TRBV4-2	TRBJ2-7	ASRRGTSGRVAEQY
TRBV4-1	TRBJ2-7	ASSQNSGSYEQY
TRBV12-3/TRBV12-4	TRBJ1-6	ASSPSASPLH
TRBV6-5	TRBJ2-1	ASNRDRGHDNEQF
TRBV2	TRBJ1-2	ASMGDSYGYT
TRBV20-1	TRBJ1-2	SAADIYGYT
TRBV4-1	TRBJ2-1	ASSQGDNSYNEQF
TRBV2	TRBJ2-3	ASRRGSYSTDTQY
TRBV24-1	TRBJ2-5	ATSDSGETQY
TRBV29-1	TRBJ1-2	SVGGDRGRYGYT
TRBV7-2	TRBJ1-3	ASSLAGTTIY
TRBV7-9	TRBJ2-1	ASSLGGTRYNEQF
TRBV5-4	TRBJ2-3	ASSRVFTDTQY
TRBV7-2	TRBJ2-1	ASKKTSGEYNEQF
TRBV7-3	TRBJ2-6	ASSSPTGANVLT
TRBV7-2	TRBJ2-2	ASSLVGTSGWGGELF
TRBV3-1/TRBV3-2	TRBJ2-5	ASSQGLVGPETQY
TRBV15	TRBJ2-1	ATSRSKGQGAYNEQF
TRBV19	TRBJ2-7	ASSLRLAELLYEQY
TRBV11-3	TRBJ1-1	ASSRQGNTEAF
TRBV7-2	TRBJ1-2	ASSEGANYGYT
TRBV6-5	TRBJ2-4	ASSYSRASVPNIQY
TRBV7-2	TRBJ1-1	ASSSHGTRGTEAF
TRBV7-2	TRBJ2-6	ASSPGTGAFSGANVLT
TRBV19	TRBJ1-2	ASSNPQGGTPNYGYT
TRBV4-3	TRBJ2-3	ASSQDRLGTDTQY
TRBV2	TRBJ2-2	ASRRSGYTGELF
TRBV2	TRBJ2-1	ASSGDSYNEQF
TRBV3-1/TRBV3-2	TRBJ2-7	ASSQFPGLGYEQY
TRBV10-3	TRBJ1-5	AISGLSNQPQH
TRBV15	TRBJ2-1	ATSRISGRASAYNEQF
TRBV29-1	TRBJ2-7	SVVVSTGDYEQY
TRBV7-2	TRBJ2-2	ASSWRGSNTGELF
TRBV9	TRBJ2-2	ASGGDGGLYGELF
TRBV12-5	TRBJ2-3	ASGLGGGGDTQY
TRBV7-8	TRBJ2-6	ASSPHGLAGVGAGANVLT
TRBV18	TRBJ1-3	ASSPSSGRVANTIY
TRBV6-2/TRBV6-3	TRBJ1-1	ASSYVAGTEAF
TRBV21-1	TRBJ2-5	ASSKGDRGFETQY
TRBV9	TRBJ2-5	ASSVVVGFQETQY
TRBV29-1	TRBJ2-1	SVGASGRTEQF
TRBV5-4	TRBJ2-7	ASSYRQGRYEQY
TRBV5-1	TRBJ2-7	ASSGQGGSYEQY
TRBV5-1	TRBJ2-2	ASSRLAGDTGELF
TRBV2	TRBJ2-1	ASTSRGYNEQF
TRBV5-1	TRBJ2-4	ASSRTSGSKNIQY